This T cell receptor beta chain was profiled in a study of beta chain features in type 1 diabetes. Study results and caveats: A closer apparent resemblance between naive, central memory and Treg TCRB repertoires was seen in patients than in healthy donors.

A few counts support this clone. What it binds is unknown. The V segment lost 2 bases and the J segment 7 bases; nucleotides outside the gene matches: 9. CDR1 and CDR2 (germline): SGHTA, FQGNSA. This CDR3 is built from 16 residues. Expressed TCRB transcripts were sequenced because the isolated RNA had all been reverse transcribed beforehand. Reads from naive, central memory and regulatory T cell samples averaged around 3.7 million. Method: immunoSEQ multiplex PCR; TCRdb's copy keeps in-frame clones and lacks some. The table shows 900,000 or so clones, with 17% occurring only once. The chain is built from TRBV7-2 and TRBJ2-7; 12 nucleotides agree with TRBD2. The sequence was obtained from a young woman in good health. Material: naive CD4+ T cells from blood. CDR3: CASSLWLAGGTGEQYF. CDR3 sequence (DNA): TGTGCCAGCAGCTTATGGCTAGCGGGAGGGACGGGGGAGCAGTACTTC.